Listed below are T cell receptor beta chains from one sample, sequenced in a study of cytomegalovirus exposure and HLA in healthy donors. Only in-frame clones appear in the TCRdb table, and some are missing; sequencing was by immunoSEQ multiplex PCR. Here the sample spans 75,000 to 95,000 clones, roughly three fifths being singletons. Sequences were obtained from PBMCs. The receptor source for this set is a man aged 25 to 40 in good health and CMV-seronegative. The CDR3 runs from the conserved cysteine through the conserved F or W. A D gene is named only where the DNA matches it firmly. Clone size is shown for a subset of rows, as once, few, many or a class of expanded clone.

cdr3_aa: CASSVESRTSGSGSSYEQYF; j_call: TRBJ2-7; v_call: TRBV9; d_call: TRBD2; clone_size: NA
cdr3_aa: CASSAGQLVGYTF; j_call: TRBJ1-2; v_call: TRBV25-1; d_call: NA; clone_size: NA
cdr3_aa: CAISRDRGNEKLFF; j_call: TRBJ1-4; v_call: TRBV2; d_call: TRBD1; clone_size: NA
cdr3_aa: CASGQGAAETQYF; j_call: TRBJ2-5; v_call: TRBV2; d_call: TRBD1; clone_size: NA
cdr3_aa: CASSPSAGNNEQFF; j_call: TRBJ2-1; v_call: TRBV10-2; d_call: NA; clone_size: NA
cdr3_aa: CASSLRWAGGSNTGELFF; j_call: TRBJ2-2; v_call: TRBV7-2; d_call: TRBD2; clone_size: NA
cdr3_aa: CASLFSSYNEQFF; j_call: TRBJ2-1; v_call: TRBV2; d_call: NA; clone_size: NA
cdr3_aa: CASTISQGVSYEQYF; j_call: NA; v_call: TRBV28; d_call: NA; clone_size: NA
cdr3_aa: CASRKGQGRINEKLFF; j_call: TRBJ1-4; v_call: TRBV27; d_call: TRBD1; clone_size: once
cdr3_aa: CASSWGQDQETQYF; j_call: TRBJ2-5; v_call: TRBV5-4; d_call: TRBD1; clone_size: NA
cdr3_aa: CASSRDRPGSDTQYF; j_call: TRBJ2-3; v_call: TRBV6-6; d_call: TRBD1; clone_size: NA
cdr3_aa: CASSLGGDTEAFF; j_call: TRBJ1-1; v_call: TRBV5-1; d_call: NA; clone_size: NA
cdr3_aa: CASSGQDNSNQPQHF; j_call: TRBJ1-5; v_call: TRBV6-1; d_call: NA; clone_size: NA
cdr3_aa: CASSPTVSSYEQYF; j_call: TRBJ2-7; v_call: TRBV4-3; d_call: NA; clone_size: NA
cdr3_aa: CASSLDQAEAFF; j_call: TRBJ1-1; v_call: TRBV5-1; d_call: NA; clone_size: NA
cdr3_aa: CASSTGGSTNEKLFF; j_call: TRBJ1-4; v_call: TRBV5-1; d_call: NA; clone_size: NA
cdr3_aa: CASLSPYEQYF; j_call: NA; v_call: TRBV28; d_call: NA; clone_size: NA
cdr3_aa: CASSLATSSGSRSEQYF; j_call: TRBJ2-7; v_call: TRBV5-1; d_call: TRBD2; clone_size: NA
cdr3_aa: CASSPWVRGLAGVHEQFF; j_call: TRBJ2-1; v_call: TRBV5-6; d_call: TRBD2; clone_size: NA
cdr3_aa: CASSDGVAGELFF; j_call: TRBJ2-2; v_call: TRBV2; d_call: NA; clone_size: NA
cdr3_aa: CASSRNTDEQFF; j_call: TRBJ2-1; v_call: TRBV7-2; d_call: NA; clone_size: NA
cdr3_aa: CASSLEGYGDQPQHF; j_call: TRBJ1-5; v_call: TRBV5-1; d_call: NA; clone_size: NA
cdr3_aa: CASSDGAGGADTQYF; j_call: TRBJ2-3; v_call: TRBV6-1; d_call: TRBD2; clone_size: NA
cdr3_aa: CASSTGGGIYTDTQYF; j_call: TRBJ2-3; v_call: TRBV9; d_call: TRBD2; clone_size: NA
cdr3_aa: CASSITGFAGELFF; j_call: TRBJ2-2; v_call: TRBV28; d_call: NA; clone_size: NA
cdr3_aa: CASSEGDLGTEAFF; j_call: TRBJ1-1; v_call: TRBV6-1; d_call: NA; clone_size: NA
cdr3_aa: CASSLAPLEGTDTQYF; j_call: TRBJ2-3; v_call: TRBV5-1; d_call: NA; clone_size: NA
cdr3_aa: CSSSFNSPEQYF; j_call: TRBJ2-7; v_call: TRBV7-9; d_call: NA; clone_size: few
cdr3_aa: CASSYRRGAEEQYF; j_call: TRBJ2-7; v_call: TRBV6-5; d_call: NA; clone_size: NA
cdr3_aa: CSSSSQAGTGGYGYTF; j_call: TRBJ1-2; v_call: TRBV7-9; d_call: TRBD1; clone_size: few
cdr3_aa: CASRPYRVAYNEQFF; j_call: TRBJ2-1; v_call: TRBV27; d_call: NA; clone_size: NA
cdr3_aa: CASSHPGTAYEQYF; j_call: TRBJ2-7; v_call: TRBV5-1; d_call: TRBD1; clone_size: NA
cdr3_aa: CASVLAGGQDTQYF; j_call: TRBJ2-3; v_call: TRBV2; d_call: TRBD2; clone_size: NA
cdr3_aa: CASSLDLSSSYEQYF; j_call: TRBJ2-7; v_call: TRBV5-1; d_call: NA; clone_size: NA
cdr3_aa: CASSSRRTYGYTF; j_call: TRBJ1-2; v_call: TRBV9; d_call: NA; clone_size: NA
cdr3_aa: CASSLGTSGVYEQYF; j_call: TRBJ2-7; v_call: TRBV5-1; d_call: TRBD2; clone_size: NA
cdr3_aa: CASSLWGSPALIYEQYF; j_call: NA; v_call: TRBV7-8; d_call: NA; clone_size: NA
cdr3_aa: CASSQGLGGNQPQHF; j_call: TRBJ1-5; v_call: TRBV5-1; d_call: NA; clone_size: NA
cdr3_aa: CASTNYNEQFF; j_call: TRBJ2-1; v_call: TRBV5-4; d_call: NA; clone_size: once
cdr3_aa: CASSQDLIETQYF; j_call: TRBJ2-5; v_call: TRBV14; d_call: NA; clone_size: NA
cdr3_aa: CASSYSQSQPQHF; j_call: TRBJ1-5; v_call: TRBV2; d_call: NA; clone_size: NA
cdr3_aa: CASSQDRNSNIQYF; j_call: TRBJ2-4; v_call: TRBV4-1; d_call: NA; clone_size: few
cdr3_aa: CASSLGTTYEQYF; j_call: TRBJ2-7; v_call: TRBV28; d_call: TRBD2; clone_size: NA
cdr3_aa: CASSGPLDTDTQYF; j_call: TRBJ2-3; v_call: TRBV25-1; d_call: NA; clone_size: few
cdr3_aa: CASSGSPPGEQFF; j_call: TRBJ2-1; v_call: TRBV2; d_call: NA; clone_size: NA
cdr3_aa: CASSLGGGKNSPLHF; j_call: TRBJ1-6; v_call: TRBV7-2; d_call: NA; clone_size: NA
cdr3_aa: CASSSRSLGHSWDGYTF; j_call: TRBJ1-2; v_call: TRBV2; d_call: NA; clone_size: NA
cdr3_aa: CASTTGSGFRTEAFF; j_call: TRBJ1-1; v_call: TRBV7-2; d_call: NA; clone_size: NA
cdr3_aa: CASSMDRGRETQYF; j_call: TRBJ2-5; v_call: TRBV19; d_call: TRBD1; clone_size: few
cdr3_aa: CASSLNRDREQYF; j_call: TRBJ2-7; v_call: TRBV7-2; d_call: NA; clone_size: NA
cdr3_aa: CASSPDRSRSAYEQYF; j_call: TRBJ2-7; v_call: TRBV18; d_call: NA; clone_size: NA
cdr3_aa: CASRPTGYGYGYTF; j_call: TRBJ1-2; v_call: TRBV2; d_call: NA; clone_size: NA
cdr3_aa: CASSSGTSGGGEQFF; j_call: TRBJ2-1; v_call: TRBV5-4; d_call: TRBD2; clone_size: NA
cdr3_aa: CASSQNREQYF; j_call: TRBJ2-7; v_call: TRBV18; d_call: NA; clone_size: NA
cdr3_aa: CASSRQQGTEAFF; j_call: TRBJ1-1; v_call: TRBV14; d_call: NA; clone_size: NA